This TCR beta chain was obtained from a study of yellow fever vaccine responses in identical twins. The CDR3 spans 11 residues. The germline V and J ends were trimmed by 7 bases and 0 bases, with 4 bases remaining between them. Looked up from germline, CDR1 is MDHEN and CDR2 is SYDVKM. TCRdb re-called the RT-PCR reads through MiXCR, storing one row per CDR3 protein. Found here are fewer than 35,000 distinct CDR3 sequences, less than 70% of them singletons; the top ten hold 4.5% to 5%. Notes on the study in general: Twins reportedly had a vaccine T cell response that seemed partly convergent, partly personalized.

On this clonotype: The antigen is undetermined.

The source was T cells from blood (PBMCs), unsorted or a sorted subset (not recorded which), collected before or after yellow fever vaccination (not recorded which). The source of this sequence is a woman under 30 who received the yellow fever vaccine. This sequence joins TRBV28 and TRBJ2-7; D uncertain. This CDR3 is CASNDSYEQYF. For the CDR3, the DNA is TGTGCCAGCAATGACTCCTACGAGCAGTACTTC.